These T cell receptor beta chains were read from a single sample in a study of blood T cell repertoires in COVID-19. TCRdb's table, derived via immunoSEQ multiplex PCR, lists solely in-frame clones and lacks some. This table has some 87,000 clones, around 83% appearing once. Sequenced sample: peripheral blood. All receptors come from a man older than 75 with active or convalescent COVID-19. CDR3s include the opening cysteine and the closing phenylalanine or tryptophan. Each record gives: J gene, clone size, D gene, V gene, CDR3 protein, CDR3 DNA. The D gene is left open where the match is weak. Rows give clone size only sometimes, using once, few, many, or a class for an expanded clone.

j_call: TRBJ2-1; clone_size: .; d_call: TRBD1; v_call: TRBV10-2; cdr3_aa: CASSERGLAYNEQFF; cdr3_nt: TGCGCCAGCAGTGAAAGGGGGCTCGCCTACAATGAGCAGTTCTTC
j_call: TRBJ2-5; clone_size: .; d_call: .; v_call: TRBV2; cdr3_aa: CASTPTGLETQYF; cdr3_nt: TGTGCCAGCACCCCGACAGGCTTAGAGACCCAGTACTTC
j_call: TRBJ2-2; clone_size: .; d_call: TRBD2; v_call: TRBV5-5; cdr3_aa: CASSTFSGGATGELFF; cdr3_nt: TGTGCCAGCAGCACCTTTAGCGGGGGGGCAACCGGGGAGCTGTTTTTT
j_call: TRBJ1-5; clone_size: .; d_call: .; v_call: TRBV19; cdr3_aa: CASSIEGTISNQPQHF; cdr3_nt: TGTGCCAGTAGTATAGAAGGGACAATTAGCAATCAGCCCCAGCATTTT
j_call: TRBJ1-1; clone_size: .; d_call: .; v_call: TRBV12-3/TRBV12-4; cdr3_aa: CASSSQMNTEAFF; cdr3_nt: TGTGCCAGCAGTTCACAGATGAACACTGAAGCTTTCTTT
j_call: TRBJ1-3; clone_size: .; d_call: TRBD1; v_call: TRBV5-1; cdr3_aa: CASAPREGASGNTIYF; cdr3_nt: TGCGCCAGCGCTCCCCGCGAGGGGGCTTCTGGAAACACCATATATTTT
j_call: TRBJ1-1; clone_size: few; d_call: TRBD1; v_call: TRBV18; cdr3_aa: CASSPTGTGLDTEAFF; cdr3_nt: TGTGCCAGCTCACCGACCGGGACAGGGTTAGACACTGAAGCTTTCTTT
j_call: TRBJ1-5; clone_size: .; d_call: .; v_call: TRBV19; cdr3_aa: CASRVGAARNQPQHF; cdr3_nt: TGTGCCAGTAGGGTGGGGGCCGCACGCAATCAGCCCCAGCATTTT
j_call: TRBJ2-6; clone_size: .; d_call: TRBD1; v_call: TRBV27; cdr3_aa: CASRRTGPSGANVLTF; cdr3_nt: TGTGCCAGCAGACGGACAGGGCCCTCTGGGGCCAACGTCCTGACTTTC
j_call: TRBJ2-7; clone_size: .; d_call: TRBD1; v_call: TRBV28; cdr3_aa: CASSQPGQGGEQYF; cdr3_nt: TGTGCCAGCAGTCAACCGGGACAGGGGGGCGAGCAGTACTTC
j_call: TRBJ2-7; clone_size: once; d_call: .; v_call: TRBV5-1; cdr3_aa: CASSPRGGAYEQYF; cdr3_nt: TGCGCCAGCAGCCCTAGGGGGGGGGCTTACGAGCAGTACTTC
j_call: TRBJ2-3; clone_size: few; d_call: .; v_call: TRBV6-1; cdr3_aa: CASSEGDSTDTQYF; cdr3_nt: TGTGCCAGCAGTGAAGGGGACTCCACAGATACGCAGTATTTT
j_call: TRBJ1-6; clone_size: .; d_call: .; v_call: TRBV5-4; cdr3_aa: CASSPKPRGDNSPLHF; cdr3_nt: TGTGCCAGCAGCCCCAAGCCCAGGGGCGATAATTCACCCCTCCACTTT
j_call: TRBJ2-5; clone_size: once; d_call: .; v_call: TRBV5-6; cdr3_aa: CASSFSPGEARTQYF; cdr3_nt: TGTGCCAGCAGCTTTTCCCCGGGTGAGGCACGGACCCAGTACTTC
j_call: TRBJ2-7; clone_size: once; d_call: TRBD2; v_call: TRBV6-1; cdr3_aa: CASSEAGGRTYEQYF; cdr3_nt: TGTGCCAGCAGTGAAGCGGGAGGGAGAACCTACGAGCAGTACTTC
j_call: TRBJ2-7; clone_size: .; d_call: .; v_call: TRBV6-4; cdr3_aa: CASSGGLAFSYEQYF; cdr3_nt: TGTGCCAGCAGTGGAGGACTTGCCTTCTCCTACGAGCAGTACTTC
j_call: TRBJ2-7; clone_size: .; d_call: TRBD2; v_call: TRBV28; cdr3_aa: CASSPGGIYEQYF; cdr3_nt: TGTGCCAGCAGTCCCGGGGGGATCTACGAGCAGTACTTC
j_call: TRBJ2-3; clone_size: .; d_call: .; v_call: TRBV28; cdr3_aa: CASSRLYTQYF; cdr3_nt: TGTGCCAGCAGCCGACTCTATACGCAGTATTTT
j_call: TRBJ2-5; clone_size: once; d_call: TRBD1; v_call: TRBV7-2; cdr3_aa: CASSTWGQGEETQYF; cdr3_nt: TGTGCCAGCAGCACGTGGGGACAGGGGGAAGAGACCCAGTACTTC
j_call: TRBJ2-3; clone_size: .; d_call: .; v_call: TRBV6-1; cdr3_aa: CASSEAFLDTQYF; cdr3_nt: TGTGCCAGCAGTGAAGCCTTTCTAGATACGCAGTATTTT
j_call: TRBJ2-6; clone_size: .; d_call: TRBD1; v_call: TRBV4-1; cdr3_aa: CASSPQGQGNSGANVLTF; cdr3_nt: TGCGCCAGCAGCCCGCAGGGACAGGGGAACTCTGGGGCCAACGTCCTGACTTTC
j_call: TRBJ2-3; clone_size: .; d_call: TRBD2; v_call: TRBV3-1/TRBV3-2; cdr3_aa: CASSQDGESRGGWSTDTQYF; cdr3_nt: TGTGCCAGCAGCCAAGACGGGGAGTCTCGCGGGGGGTGGAGCACAGATACGCAGTATTTT
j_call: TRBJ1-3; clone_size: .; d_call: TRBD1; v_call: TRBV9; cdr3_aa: CASSVTGVSGNTIYF; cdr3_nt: TGTGCCAGCAGCGTTACAGGGGTCTCTGGAAACACCATATATTTT
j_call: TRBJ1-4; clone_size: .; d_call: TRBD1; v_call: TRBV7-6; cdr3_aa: CASSPGTGDNFEKLFF; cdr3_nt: TGTGCCAGCAGCCCGGGGACAGGGGACAATTTTGAAAAACTGTTTTTT
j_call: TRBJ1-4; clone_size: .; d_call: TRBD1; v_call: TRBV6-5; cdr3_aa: CASRPQGATNEKLFF; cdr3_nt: TGTGCCAGCAGACCACAGGGGGCAACTAATGAAAAACTGTTTTTT
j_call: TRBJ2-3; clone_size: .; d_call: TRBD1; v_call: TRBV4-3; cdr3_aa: CASSQGTGQGVDTQYF; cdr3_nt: TGCGCCAGCAGCCAAGGGACCGGACAGGGGGTAGATACGCAGTATTTT
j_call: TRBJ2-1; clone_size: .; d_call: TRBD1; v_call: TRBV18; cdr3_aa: CASSDRVGGYNEQFF; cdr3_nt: TGTGCCAGCTCAGACAGGGTTGGGGGATACAATGAGCAGTTCTTC
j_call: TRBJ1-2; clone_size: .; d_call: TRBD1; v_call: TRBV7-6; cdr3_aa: CASSAGQTGGDDYTF; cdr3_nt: TGTGCCAGCAGCGCCGGGCAGACAGGGGGGGACGACTACACCTTC
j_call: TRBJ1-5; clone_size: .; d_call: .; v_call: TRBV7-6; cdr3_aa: CASSDYLDQPQHF; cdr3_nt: TGTGCCAGCAGCGACTATTTAGATCAGCCCCAGCATTTT
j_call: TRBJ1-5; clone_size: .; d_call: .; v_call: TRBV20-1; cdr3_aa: CSSLRVQPQHF; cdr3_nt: TGCAGTTCCCTCAGGGTTCAGCCCCAGCATTTT
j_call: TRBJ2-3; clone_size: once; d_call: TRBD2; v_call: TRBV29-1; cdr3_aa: CSVVGRGGNTDTQYF; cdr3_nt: TGCAGCGTTGTCGGGCGGGGGGGAAACACAGATACGCAGTATTTT
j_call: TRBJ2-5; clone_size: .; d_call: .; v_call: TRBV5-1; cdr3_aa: CASSNPSEETQYF; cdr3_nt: TGCGCCAGCAGCAACCCTTCAGAAGAGACCCAGTACTTC
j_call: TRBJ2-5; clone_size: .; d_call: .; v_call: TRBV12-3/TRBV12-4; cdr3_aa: CASSFADQETQYF; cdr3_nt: TGTGCCAGCAGTTTTGCAGACCAAGAGACCCAGTACTTC
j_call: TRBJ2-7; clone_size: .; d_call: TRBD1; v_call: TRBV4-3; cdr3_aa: CASSQDYGQGFEQYF; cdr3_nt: TGCGCCAGCAGCCAAGATTATGGACAGGGGTTCGAGCAGTACTTC
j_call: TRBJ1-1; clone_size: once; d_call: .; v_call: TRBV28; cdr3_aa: CASSSGQRNTEAFF; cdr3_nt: TGTGCCAGCAGTTCCGGACAGCGGAACACTGAAGCTTTCTTT
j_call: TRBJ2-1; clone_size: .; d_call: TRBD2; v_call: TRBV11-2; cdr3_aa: CASSLRGAGGPEQFF; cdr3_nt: TGTGCCAGCAGCTTACGTGGAGCGGGAGGGCCTGAGCAGTTCTTC
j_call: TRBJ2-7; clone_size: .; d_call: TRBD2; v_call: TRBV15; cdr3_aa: CATSRVVGREGEQYF; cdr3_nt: TGTGCCACCAGCAGAGTTGTAGGGAGGGAAGGCGAGCAGTACTTC
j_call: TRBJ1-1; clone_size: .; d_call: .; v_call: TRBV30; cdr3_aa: CAWSVRGPNTEAFF; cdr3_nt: TGTGCCTGGAGTGTACGAGGGCCCAACACTGAAGCTTTCTTT
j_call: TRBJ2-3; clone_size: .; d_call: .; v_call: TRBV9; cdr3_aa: CASSVVAPGADTQYF; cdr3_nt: TGTGCCAGCAGCGTAGTTGCCCCCGGGGCAGATACGCAGTATTTT
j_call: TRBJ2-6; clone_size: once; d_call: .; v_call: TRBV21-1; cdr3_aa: CASSEGGTGRDGANVLTF; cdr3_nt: TGTGCCAGCAGCGAAGGGGGGACAGGGAGAGATGGGGCCAACGTCCTGACTTTC
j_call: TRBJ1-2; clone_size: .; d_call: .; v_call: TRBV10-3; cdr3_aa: CAISEMGHNYGYTF; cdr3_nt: TGTGCCATCAGTGAGATGGGACACAACTATGGCTACACCTTC
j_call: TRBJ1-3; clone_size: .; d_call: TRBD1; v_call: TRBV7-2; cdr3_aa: CASSNRDRGRENTIYF; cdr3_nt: TGTGCCAGCAGCAATCGCGACAGGGGTCGAGAAAACACCATATATTTT
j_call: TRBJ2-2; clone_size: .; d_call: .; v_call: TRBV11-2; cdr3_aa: CASSRGNRNTGELFF; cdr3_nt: TGTGCCAGCAGCAGGGGTAATAGGAACACCGGGGAGCTGTTTTTT
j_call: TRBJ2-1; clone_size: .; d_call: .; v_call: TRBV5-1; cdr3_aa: CASSLSTSYNEQFF; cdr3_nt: TGCGCCAGCAGCTTATCTACCTCCTACAATGAGCAGTTCTTC
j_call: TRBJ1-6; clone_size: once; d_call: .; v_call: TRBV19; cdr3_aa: CASSHRQAPYYNSPLHF; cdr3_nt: TGTGCCAGTAGCCACCGACAGGCCCCCTACTATAATTCACCCCTCCACTTT
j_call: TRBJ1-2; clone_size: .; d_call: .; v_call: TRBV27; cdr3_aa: CASSYGEGYGYTF; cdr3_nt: TGTGCCAGCAGTTACGGGGAGGGTTATGGCTACACCTTC
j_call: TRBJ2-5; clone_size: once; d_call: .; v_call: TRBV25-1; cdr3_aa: CASSDTGKGETQYF; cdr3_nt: TGTGCCAGCAGTGATACAGGAAAGGGGGAGACCCAGTACTTC
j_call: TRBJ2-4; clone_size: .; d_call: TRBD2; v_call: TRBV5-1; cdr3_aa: CASSLGLAGGLAKNIQYF; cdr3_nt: TGCGCCAGCAGCTTGGGTCTAGCGGGGGGACTAGCCAAAAACATTCAGTACTTC
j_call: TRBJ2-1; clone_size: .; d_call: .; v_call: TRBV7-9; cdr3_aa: CASSTRTGRDYNEQFF; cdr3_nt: TGTGCCAGCAGCACCAGGACAGGGAGGGACTACAATGAGCAGTTCTTC
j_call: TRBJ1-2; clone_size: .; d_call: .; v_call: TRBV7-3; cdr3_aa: CASSASGAQGYTF; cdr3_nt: TGTGCCAGCAGTGCGTCAGGGGCTCAGGGCTACACCTTC
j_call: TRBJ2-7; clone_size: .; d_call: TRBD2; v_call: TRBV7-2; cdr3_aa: CASSLLGGVEYEQYF; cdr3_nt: TGTGCCAGCAGCTTACTCGGGGGGGTTGAATACGAGCAGTACTTC
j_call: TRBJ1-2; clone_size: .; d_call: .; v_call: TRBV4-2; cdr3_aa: CASSQDIGGNYGYTF; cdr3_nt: TGTGCCAGCAGCCAAGATATCGGGGGGAACTATGGCTACACCTTC
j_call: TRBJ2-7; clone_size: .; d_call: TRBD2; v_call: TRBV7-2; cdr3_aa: CASSPGVGRASHEQYF; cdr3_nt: TGTGCCAGCAGCCCGGGCGTGGGGAGGGCCTCCCACGAGCAGTACTTC
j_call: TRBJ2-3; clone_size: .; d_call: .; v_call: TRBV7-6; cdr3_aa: CASSFLHYLNTDTQYF; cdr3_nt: TGTGCCAGCAGCTTTCTTCACTATTTAAACACAGATACGCAGTATTTT
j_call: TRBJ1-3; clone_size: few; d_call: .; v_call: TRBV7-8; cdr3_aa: CASSLSGGGGRTYSGNTIYF; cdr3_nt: TGTGCCAGCAGCCTAAGTGGCGGGGGGGGGCGCACTTACTCTGGAAACACCATATATTTT
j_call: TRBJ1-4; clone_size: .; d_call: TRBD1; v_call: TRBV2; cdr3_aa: CAIFRQGAEKLFF; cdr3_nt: TGTGCCATCTTTAGACAGGGAGCAGAAAAACTGTTTTTT
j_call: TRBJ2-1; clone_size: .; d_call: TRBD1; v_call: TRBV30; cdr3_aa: CAWVKRGLEGRGEQFF; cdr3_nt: TGTGCCTGGGTCAAAAGGGGGCTAGAGGGCCGAGGGGAGCAGTTCTTC
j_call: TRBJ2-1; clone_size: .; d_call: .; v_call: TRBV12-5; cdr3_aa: CASGFSPVNEQFF; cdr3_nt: TGTGCTAGTGGTTTTTCCCCAGTTAATGAGCAGTTCTTC
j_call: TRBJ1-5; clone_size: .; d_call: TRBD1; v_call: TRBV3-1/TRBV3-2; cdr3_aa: CASSQIDRVGDNQPQHF; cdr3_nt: TGTGCCAGCAGCCAAATTGACAGGGTAGGGGACAATCAGCCCCAGCATTTT
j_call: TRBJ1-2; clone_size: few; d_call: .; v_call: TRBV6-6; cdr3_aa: CASSYETGGYGYTF; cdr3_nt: TGTGCCAGCAGTTACGAGACAGGAGGCTATGGCTACACCTTC